The TCR delta chain described here comes from a study of Vδ1+ human thymocytes. Study results and caveats: Unlike peripheral blood Vdelta1+ controls, thymic delta-chain sequences included roughly 18% Vdelta2 and few Vdelta3. Highly polyclonal TRG and TRD repertoires with Gaussian CDR3 length distributions appeared in thymus.

The template was reverse-transcribed extracted RNA. Pooled V-gene forward primers with one constant-region reverse primer generated the CDR3 amplicons by multiplex PCR. TCRdb repeated clone calling on the multiplex PCR reads with CATT. In the table there are roughly 56,000 delta-chain clones, about 15% of which are singletons. As to this clone: Its target is unknown.

The sorted cells were CD3+ Vdelta1+ Vdelta2- thymocytes from alphabeta-depleted thymus. Vdelta1+ thymocyte sorts reached between roughly 97% and 99.6% purity. This CDR3 region has 17 residues. Germline V lookup: CDR1 TSWWSYY, CDR2 QGS. Trimming stripped 5 bases from V and 1 base from J, with 20 bases between. The TCR was taken from a girl under three years old who had congenital heart surgery. Sequencing was done on a sample of Vdelta1+ gamma-delta thymocytes from the thymus. Subset of the sample: FACS-sorted CD3+ TCRalphabeta- TCRVdelta1+ TCRVdelta2- thymocytes. This rearrangement joins TRDV1 to TRDJ1, with a possible D match to TRDD3 (5 bases). As DNA, the CDR3 is TGTGCTCTTGGGAAGATCCGGGGGGCATGTAGCACCGATAAACTCATCTTT. It translates to CALGKIRGACSTDKLIF.